This TCR beta chain was retrieved from a study of post-analysis software for immune sequencing data. Study information: Disease trajectories encompassed relapsing-remitting, secondary progressive and progressive-relapsing multiple sclerosis.

In the case of this clonotype: Its antigen is unknown.

Germline assignment: CDR1 LGHDT and CDR2 YNNKEL (reference sequence). CDR3 size: 14 residues. J lost 6 bases, V lost 7 bases, and 6 bases had no gene match. Broader study findings: A significant reduction in normalized Chao1 diversity was observed in multiple sclerosis patients versus controls. There were about 5 TRBV segments more frequent in patients than controls, and TRBV5-6, TRBV5-1 and TRBV20-1 were among them.

The TCR beta cDNA libraries contained unique molecular identifiers. With roughly 1 to 10 million T cells as the source, approximately 500,000 cDNA molecules resulted. TCRdb analysed the PCR reads with MiXCR anew, one entry per CDR3 protein. The sample carries approximately 360,000 distinct CDR3 sequences, roughly 30% recorded once. The sequencing input was blood. The chain employs TRBV3-1 and TRBJ1-6, with 7 bases lining up with TRBD1. This clonotype originated in a girl under 18 with multiple sclerosis. The CDR3 nucleotides are TGTGCCAGCATCCGCGACAGGGTTAATTCACCCCTCCACTTT. Protein sequence: CASIRDRVNSPLHF.